Below, 26 T cell receptor beta chains from the same sample are listed, as sequenced in a study of T cell repertoires in cytomegalovirus infection. TCRdb ran MiXCR on the reads and lists one entry per CDR3 protein. The table has 200,000 to 300,000 distinct CDR3 sequences, around 9% seen once. The sequenced sample was PBMCs. These receptors all come from a human donor in good health (CMV status not recorded). Some clones in this sample may be carry-over from other donors' samples.

The chain has TRBV19 and TRBJ1-5; 9 positions match TRBD1. CDR1 and CDR2 from the germline V gene are LNHDA and SQIVND (reference sequence). Trimming took 1 base from V and 6 from J; bases not matched to a gene: 10. The CDR3 spans 17 residues. CDR3 DNA: TGTGCCAGTAGTATAGTGGTCGGGACAGGGTCAGGTCAGCCCCAGCATTTT. Translation gives CASSIVVGTGSGQPQHF.

This clonotype was observed a few times. J is TRBJ1-5 and V is TRBV7-8; 10 nucleotides match TRBD1. With 3 bases clipped from V and 2 bases from J, the junction kept 4 bases outside the gene matches. The CDR3 totals 16 residues. Germline CDR1 is SGHVS and CDR2 is FQNEAQ. CDR3 residues: CASSLGQGSGNQPQHF. CDR3 in DNA: TGTGCCAGCAGCTTGGGACAGGGGAGCGGCAATCAGCCCCAGCATTTT.

In this sample, this clonotype turned up many times. The rearrangement links TRBV19 to TRBJ1-1, with D perhaps TRBD1 (6 bases). CDR1 and CDR2 (germline): LNHDA, SQIVND (reference sequence). V was pared by 10 bases and J by 7 bases, with 19 bases between. There are 13 residues in the CDR3. The CDR3 DNA reads TGTGCCACCACCGCCACAGGGTTCGATGAAGCTTTCTTT. Encoded protein: CATTATGFDEAFF.

The rearrangement joins TRBV6-6 to TRBJ2-1, with 7 bases fitting TRBD1. The CDR3 has 13 residues. V dropped 0 bases and J dropped 10; count of bases not matched to a gene: 3. The germline CDR1 and CDR2 sequences are MNHNY and SVGAGI (reference sequence). CDR3 coding DNA: TGTGCCAGCAGTTACTCGACAGGGTACGAGCAGTTCTTC. Its protein is CASSYSTGYEQFF.

The chain joins TRBV12-3 or TRBV12-4 to TRBJ2-7; D gene unclear. This CDR3 has 13 residues. Trimming removed 0 bases from V and 3 bases from J, with 6 bases in between. Here the CDR3 DNA reads TGTGCCAGCAGTTTAGCTGCGGTCTACGAGCAGTACTTC. It is translated as CASSLAAVYEQYF.

This clonotype was counted many times. V and J are TRBV7-8 and TRBJ2-7; 7 nucleotides line up with TRBD1. Germline values: CDR1 SGHVS, CDR2 FQNEAQ. The CDR3 covers 15 residues. Trimming cost V 2 bases and J 9 bases; bases outside gene matches: 13. The CDR3 loop is CASSLFRDSELVQYF. The CDR3 DNA reads TGTGCCAGCAGCTTATTCCGGGACAGTGAGCTTGTGCAGTACTTC. Based on the CDR3 plus reference TRBV7-8 and TRBJ2-7, the full variable domain is GAGVSQSPRYKVAKRGQDVALRCDPISGHVSLFWYQQALGQGPEFLTYFQNEAQLDKSGLPSDRFFAERPEGSVSTLKIQRTQQEDSAVYLCASSLFRDSELVQYFGPGTRLTVT.

In this sample, this clonotype turned up a few times. The chain combines TRBV5-4 with TRBJ2-7; 11 positions match TRBD2. This CDR3 region has 16 residues. Trimming removed 4 bases from V and 2 bases from J; junction bases left unmatched: 8. Per germline, CDR1 SGHNT and CDR2 YYREEE (reference sequence). As DNA, the CDR3 is TGTGCCAGCAGCGTCACCTTTAGCGGGGGGGCCTACGAGCAGTACTTC. Its protein is CASSVTFSGGAYEQYF.

This clonotype has ten or more counts. The rearrangement uses TRBV7-2 and TRBJ1-2, with 7 bases identical to TRBD1. The CDR3 runs to 15 residues. The V and J ends lost 1 base and 6 bases, in that order; junction bases with no gene match: 8. CDR1 is SGHTA and CDR2 is FQGNSA in the germline V gene. The CDR3 DNA follows: TGTGCCAGCAGCTTAGATAGGCAGGGGGTCCATGGCTACACCTTC. Translated, it gives CASSLDRQGVHGYTF.

Only a few counts were recorded for this clonotype. V and J are TRBV19 and TRBJ2-1, with TRBD1 identical over 7 bases. From germline, CDR1 is LNHDA and CDR2 SQIVND (reference sequence). Trimming took 3 bases from V and 8 from J; bases not matched to a gene: 10. The CDR3 covers 15 residues. The CDR3 coding sequence is TGTGCCAGTAGTATCCTCGACAGGGAAGGCGATGAGCAGTTCTTC. Translated, it gives CASSILDREGDEQFF.

At least ten counts were recorded for this clonotype. The V and J genes are TRBV7-2 and TRBJ2-2; D is perhaps TRBD2 (6 bases). V dropped 3 bases and J dropped 3 bases, with 8 bases sitting between them. Looked up from germline, CDR1 is SGHTA and CDR2 is FQGNSA. This CDR3 spans 14 amino acids. The CDR3 DNA follows: TGTGCCAGCAGCTTCCAGCGGGACACCGGGGAGCTGTTTTTT. Its protein product is CASSFQRDTGELFF.

This sequence joins TRBV5-1 and TRBJ2-5, with unresolved D. The CDR3 runs 13 residues. CDR1 and CDR2 from the germline V gene are SGHRS and YFSETQ. V gave up 2 bases and J gave up 4 bases, with 9 bases separating them. CDR3 sequence (DNA): TGCGCCAGCAGCTTCAACACGGGAGAGACCCAGTACTTC. It encodes CASSFNTGETQYF.

This clonotype has a count of ten or more. The V and J genes are TRBV20-1 and TRBJ2-1; D is ambiguous. The CDR3 runs to 12 residues. In germline, CDR1 is DFQATT, CDR2 SNEGSKA (reference sequence). Trimming stripped 6 bases from V and 4 bases from J, with 10 bases between. The CDR3 region is CSALGQYNEQFF. The CDR3 DNA sequence: TGCAGTGCCCTGGGTCAATACAATGAGCAGTTCTTC.

The genes are TRBV7-6 and TRBJ2-1; D not certain. The CDR3 extends over 13 amino acids. From germline, CDR1 is SGHVS and CDR2 FNYEAQ. V lost 4 bases and J lost 7, with 11 bases in between. CDR3 sequence reads: CASSSTQINEQFF. The CDR3 DNA sequence: TGTGCCAGCAGCTCGACCCAAATTAATGAGCAGTTCTTC.

This clonotype turned up a few times. This CDR3 reads CASSYWTSGLFF. CDR3 in DNA: TGTGCCAGCAGTTACTGGACCAGCGGACTGTTTTTT. This chain uses TRBV12-3 or TRBV12-4 with TRBJ1-4, with D unresolved. V lost 4 bases and J lost 13, with 13 bases in between. The CDR3 is made up of 12 amino acids.

This clonotype was recorded at least ten times. V is TRBV7-3 and J is TRBJ1-1; D perhaps matches TRBD1 (5 bases). The germline V gene has CDR1 SGHTA and CDR2 FQGTGA. The CDR3 spans 15 residues. The V end lost 4 bases, the J end lost 5 bases, and 17 bases lay between the germline ends. This chain's CDR3 is CASSSQSGGRTEAFF. The CDR3 region has the DNA TGTGCCAGCAGCTCCCAAAGCGGGGGACGGACTGAAGCTTTCTTT.

In this sample, this clonotype turned up many times. This CDR3 reads CASSLIPASSYNEQFF. The CDR3 nucleotides read TGTGCCAGCAGCTTAATTCCGGCGAGCTCCTACAATGAGCAGTTCTTC. The V gene is TRBV7-3, the J gene TRBJ2-1; D remains unclear. Trimming took off 1 base at V and 0 bases at J, with 10 bases between the two ends. The CDR3 extends over 16 amino acids. Germline CDR1 is SGHTA and CDR2 is FQGTGA.

The chain combines TRBV20-1 with TRBJ2-7; D remains unclear. The V and J ends lost 2 bases and 3 bases respectively, with 8 bases between them. This CDR3 is built from 12 residues. The germline V gene encodes CDR1 DFQATT and CDR2 SNEGSKA (reference sequence). The CDR3 DNA reads as TGCAGTGCTAGAAATCCCGACTACGAGCAGTACTTC. Its protein is CSARNPDYEQYF.

This clonotype occurred a few times. The chain carries TRBV5-4 and TRBJ1-1; the match to TRBD1 covers 9 bases. Germline CDR1 SGHNT, CDR2 YYREEE (reference sequence). The CDR3 spans 14 residues. V dropped 5 bases and J dropped 7; count of bases not matched to a gene: 9. The CDR3: CASSGGQGWDEAFF. The CDR3 DNA sequence: TGTGCCAGCAGTGGGGGACAGGGATGGGATGAAGCTTTCTTT.

This chain links TRBV5-1 with TRBJ2-1; D gene uncertain. Germline V gives CDR1 SGHRS, CDR2 YFSETQ. The V gene lost 0 bases and the J gene lost 5 bases, with 9 bases spanning the gap. This CDR3 has 14 residues. CDR3 amino acids: CASSLASGNNEQFF. The CDR3 DNA reads as TGCGCCAGCAGCTTGGCTTCAGGAAACAATGAGCAGTTCTTC.

The genes are TRBV5-1 and TRBJ1-1; D unclear. Trimming shortened V by 5 bases and J by 2 bases, and 13 bases separated the two germline ends. The germline CDR1 and CDR2 sequences are SGHRS and YFSETQ. This CDR3 is built from 14 residues. In DNA form, the CDR3 reads TGCGCCAGCAGACTCACTTTCTTAAACACTGAAGCTTTCTTT. Protein product: CASRLTFLNTEAFF.

This clonotype has ten or more counts. The V call is TRBV7-2, the J call TRBJ2-3; 8 nucleotides line up with TRBD2. The ends lost 5 bases at V and 8 bases at J; junction bases unmatched: 12. Germline lookup yields CDR1 SGHTA and CDR2 FQGNSA. The CDR3 length is 15 residues. Here the CDR3 DNA reads TGTGCCAGCAGCCCTTGGACTAGCATGGAAGGTACGCAGTATTTT. Protein product: CASSPWTSMEGTQYF.

This clonotype was seen more than once but under ten times. The chain combines TRBV2 with TRBJ1-1, with D possibly matching TRBD1 (6 bases). Germline lookup yields CDR1 SNHLY and CDR2 FYNNEI. The CDR3 is made up of 13 amino acids. Trimming cost V 3 bases and J 8 bases, with 13 bases left between them. In DNA form, the CDR3 reads TGTGCCAGCAGTGAGCAGGGGCTGGCCGAAGCTTTCTTT. Residues: CASSEQGLAEAFF. The variable domain in full, completed from reference TRBV2 and TRBJ1-1, reads EPEVTQTPSHQVTQMGQEVILRCVPISNHLYFYWYRQILGQKVEFLVSFYNNEISEKSEIFDDQFSVERPDGSNFTLKIRSTKLEDSAMYFCASSEQGLAEAFFGQGTRLTVV.

This clonotype was detected ten times or more. This chain uses TRBV7-2 with TRBJ2-3; 9 bases fit TRBD2. Germline V gene lookup returns CDR1 SGHTA and CDR2 FQGNSA. The CDR3 runs 16 residues. The V gene end was trimmed by 4 bases and the J gene end by 1 base; junction bases not matched to a gene: 6. CDR3 DNA sequence: TGTGCCAGCAGCTCTCAACGGACTAGCGGCACAGATACGCAGTATTTT. Its protein product is CASSSQRTSGTDTQYF.

The rearrangement links TRBV12-3 or TRBV12-4 to TRBJ2-2; D is perhaps TRBD1 (5 bases). The CDR3 is 16 amino acids. Deletions cut 1 base from V and 6 bases from J, with 15 bases between. For the CDR3, the DNA is TGTGCCAGCAGTTTAGTCCCGCGTCAGGGTGCCGGGGAGCTGTTTTTT. It yields the protein CASSLVPRQGAGELFF.

This clonotype was picked up a small number of times. The chain combines TRBV7-2 with TRBJ1-2, with D possibly TRBD1 on 6 matching bases. The germline gives CDR1 SGHTA, CDR2 FQGNSA. With 5 bases removed from V and 3 bases from J, the gap between germline ends came to 16 bases. This CDR3 comprises 15 residues. The CDR3 DNA sequence: TGTGCCAGCAGCAACGGGGGCGAAAACCACTATGGCTACACCTTC. This sequence encodes CASSNGGENHYGYTF.

The CDR3 bases are TGTGCCAGCATGGGGGCCAAAACGCTCGGGAGGGACAATGAGCAGTTCTTC. Amino acids: CASMGAKTLGRDNEQFF. This sequence joins TRBV6-2 or TRBV6-3 and TRBJ2-1; 8 positions agree with TRBD2. The CDR3 extends over 17 amino acids. The germline V gene encodes CDR1 MNHEY and CDR2 SVGEGT. V was clipped by 7 bases and J by 5 bases; unmatched bases: 16.